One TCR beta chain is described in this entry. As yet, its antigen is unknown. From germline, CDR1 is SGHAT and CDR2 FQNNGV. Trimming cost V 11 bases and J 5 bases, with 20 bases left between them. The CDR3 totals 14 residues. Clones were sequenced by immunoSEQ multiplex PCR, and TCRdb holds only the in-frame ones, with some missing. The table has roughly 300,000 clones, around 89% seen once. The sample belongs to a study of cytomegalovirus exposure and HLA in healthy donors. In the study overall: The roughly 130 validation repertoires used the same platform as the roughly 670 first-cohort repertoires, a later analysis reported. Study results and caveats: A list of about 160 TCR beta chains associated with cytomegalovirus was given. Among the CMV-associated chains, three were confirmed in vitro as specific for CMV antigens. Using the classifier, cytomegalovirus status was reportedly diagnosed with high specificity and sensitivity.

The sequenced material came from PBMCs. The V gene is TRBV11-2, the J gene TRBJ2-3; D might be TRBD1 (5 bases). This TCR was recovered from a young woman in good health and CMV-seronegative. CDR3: CAYRKGSNLDTQYF. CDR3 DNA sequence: TGTGCCTATCGAAAGGGGTCGAATTTAGATACGCAGTATTTT. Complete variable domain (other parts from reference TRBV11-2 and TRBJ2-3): EAGVAQSPRYKIIEKRQSVAFWCNPISGHATLYWYQQILGQGPKLLIQFQNNGVVDDSQLPKDRFSAERLKGVDSTLKIQPAKLEDSAVYLCAYRKGSNLDTQYFGPGTRLTVL.